The 24 T cell receptor beta chains below all came from one sample that was sequenced in a study of CD4+ T cells in melanoma. The table came from immunoSEQ multiplex PCR; TCRdb's copy has only in-frame clones and leaves some out. This sample has some 120,000 clones, with 92% found just once. The sequencing input was peripheral blood. The receptors stem from a human donor with melanoma.

This clone was recorded only once. The rearrangement links TRBV7-3 to TRBJ2-2; D is ambiguous. Between the trimmed V and J ends, which lost 0 bases and 0 bases, there was a span of 5 bases. Germline values: CDR1 SGHTA, CDR2 FQGTGA. The CDR3 spans 15 residues. CDR3 sequence: CASSLTVANTGELFF. The CDR3 DNA follows: TGTGCCAGCAGCTTAACAGTTGCGAACACCGGGGAGCTGTTTTTT.

This clone was found once. This CDR3 is also generated by other DNA sequences in the sample. The genes are TRBV5-1 and TRBJ2-7, with D perhaps matching TRBD2 (7 bases). The ends were cut back, 2 bases at V and 0 bases at J, with 12 bases in the middle. The CDR3 length is 15 residues. Germline CDR1 SGHRS, CDR2 YFSETQ. The CDR3 DNA reads TGCGCCAGCAGCTTTGGGGGGGGCCGCTCCTACGAGCAGTACTTC. Protein: CASSFGGGRSYEQYF.

This chain connects TRBV10-3 to TRBJ2-3, with D possibly matching TRBD1 (5 bases). V was cut by 8 bases and J by 0 bases, with 15 bases left in between. Germline values: CDR1 ENHRY, CDR2 SYGVKD. CDR3 size: 15 residues. The CDR3, as DNA: TGTGCCATCTCCAAAGGGGCTTCTAGCACAGATACGCAGTATTTT. Translation gives CAISKGASSTDTQYF.

This clone was counted only a few times. The chain joins TRBV15 to TRBJ1-6; no clear D. The CDR3 sequence is 17 residues long. The ends were cut back, 0 bases at V and 5 bases at J, with 14 bases in the middle. Germline V lookup: CDR1 LNHNV, CDR2 YYDKDF (reference sequence). For the CDR3, the DNA is TGTGCCACCAGCAGAGATATCGGAGGGCTAAATAATTCACCCCTCCACTTT. Residues: CATSRDIGGLNNSPLHF.

The V and J genes are TRBV18 and TRBJ2-7; a possible D gene is TRBD2 (6 bases). Per the germline V gene, CDR1 is KGHSH and CDR2 is LQKENI. V was shortened by 3 bases and J by 6 bases, with 9 bases between the two germline ends. CDR3 length: 12 residues. CDR3 sequence reads: CASSPAGPEQYF. CDR3 coding DNA: TGTGCCAGCTCACCGGCGGGACCCGAGCAGTACTTC.

The rearrangement joins TRBV2 to TRBJ2-7, with TRBD1 matching over 11 bases. The V gene's germline CDR1 is SNHLY and CDR2 FYNNEI. The CDR3 extends over 15 amino acids. The J segment lost 6 bases and the V segment lost 7 bases, leaving 11 bases of the junction unmatched. The CDR3 loop reads CASKATGTGGGEQYF. In nucleotides, the CDR3 is TGTGCCAGCAAGGCGACCGGGACAGGGGGAGGCGAGCAGTACTTC.

This rearrangement joins TRBV19 to TRBJ1-1; D is unclear. CDR3 length: 13 amino acids. Germline V gene sequence: CDR1 LNHDA, CDR2 SQIVND (reference sequence). Between the trimmed V and J ends, which lost 6 bases and 1 base, there was a span of 9 bases. The CDR3 sequence: CASRPTENTEAFF. The CDR3, as DNA: TGTGCCAGTAGACCAACAGAGAACACTGAAGCTTTCTTT. The variable domain in full, with the rest retrieved from reference TRBV19 and TRBJ1-1, is DGGITQSPKYLFRKEGQNVTLSCEQNLNHDAMYWYRQDPGQGLRLIYYSQIVNDFQKGDIAEGYSVSREKKESFPLTVTSAQKNPTAFYLCASRPTENTEAFFGQGTRLTVV.

V is TRBV5-1 and J is TRBJ1-2; TRBD1 aligns across 7 bases. Germline V gene sequence: CDR1 SGHRS, CDR2 YFSETQ. V dropped 4 bases and J dropped 5; count of bases not matched to a gene: 5. The CDR3 runs to 13 residues. Here the CDR3 reads CASSEGQPYGYTF. CDR3 bases: TGCGCCAGCAGCGAGGGACAGCCTTATGGCTACACCTTC.

The rearrangement uses TRBV7-3 and TRBJ2-1, with 7 bases matching TRBD2. J gave up 5 bases and V 9 bases, and 7 bases lay outside the gene matches. This CDR3 is 13 amino acids long. Per the germline V gene, CDR1 is SGHTA and CDR2 is FQGTGA. As DNA, the CDR3 is TGTGCCAGTGCTAGCGGAGCCAACAATGAGCAGTTCTTC. Amino acid sequence: CASASGANNEQFF.

This sequence joins TRBV20-1 and TRBJ2-3; the match to TRBD1 covers 7 bases. With 6 bases clipped from V and 9 bases from J, the junction kept 6 bases outside the gene matches. Germline values: CDR1 DFQATT, CDR2 SNEGSKA (reference sequence). The CDR3 is 11 amino acids. The CDR3 spells CSAKTGWTQYF. In nucleotides, the CDR3 is TGCAGTGCGAAGACAGGGTGGACGCAGTATTTT.

The J gene is TRBJ2-6, the V gene TRBV7-8; D not resolved. Trimming shortened V by 5 bases and J by 2 bases, and 10 bases separated the two germline ends. Germline-derived CDR1 and CDR2 are SGHVS and FQNEAQ. This CDR3 region has 15 residues. The CDR3, as DNA: TGTGCCAGCAGCCTCCCGGCCACTGGGGCCAACGTCCTGACTTTC. Translated: CASSLPATGANVLTF.

The chain carries TRBV6-6 and TRBJ1-1; no firm D call. The V gene's germline CDR1 is MNHNY and CDR2 SVGAGI (reference sequence). This CDR3 contains 13 residues. The V gene lost 2 bases and the J gene lost 1 base, with 5 bases spanning the gap. The CDR3 loop reads CASSYGRNTEAFF. The DNA for the CDR3 is TGTGCCAGCAGTTACGGGAGGAACACTGAAGCTTTCTTT.

The rearrangement uses TRBV7-9 and TRBJ1-1; D possibly corresponds to TRBD1 (6 bases). Trimming stripped 1 base from V and 5 bases from J, with 11 bases between. Germline V CDR1 and CDR2: SEHNR, FQNEAQ (reference sequence). The CDR3 is made up of 14 amino acids. CDR3 in amino acids: CASSLDLRGTEAFF. The CDR3 nucleotides are TGTGCCAGCAGCTTAGATCTCAGGGGAACTGAAGCTTTCTTT.

V and J are TRBV6-1 and TRBJ1-1; no clear D. V lost 0 bases and J lost 1, with 6 bases in between. Germline V gives CDR1 MNHNS, CDR2 SASEGT. The CDR3 spans 14 residues. The CDR3 DNA follows: TGTGCCAGCAGTGAAGCACTCGGGAACACTGAAGCTTTCTTT. It encodes CASSEALGNTEAFF.

The CDR3 sequence is CASSYRDGNQPQHF. The CDR3, as DNA: TGTGCCAGCAGCTACAGGGACGGCAATCAGCCCCAGCATTTT. The J gene is TRBJ1-5, the V gene TRBV7-6, with D tentatively TRBD1 (6 bases). The V end was cut by 4 bases, the J end by 2 bases, with 9 bases between. The CDR3 is made up of 14 amino acids. Germline-derived CDR1 and CDR2 are SGHVS and FNYEAQ.

The chain is built from TRBV11-3 and TRBJ2-2; the match to TRBD2 covers 8 bases. The CDR3 is 15 residues long. The trim removed 5 bases at V and 6 bases at J, leaving 8 bases unmatched. The germline V gene encodes CDR1 SGHNT and CDR2 YENEEA. The CDR3 DNA follows: TGTGCCAGCAGCGGTAGCGGGAACGGTGCCGGGGAGCTGTTTTTT. Translation gives CASSGSGNGAGELFF.

The chain combines TRBV5-1 with TRBJ2-7; D remains ambiguous. CDR1 and CDR2 from the germline V gene are SGHRS and YFSETQ. The V gene lost 0 bases and the J gene lost 3 bases, with 10 bases spanning the gap. The CDR3 length is 14 residues. This CDR3 reads CASSLASGRYEQYF. For the CDR3, the DNA is TGCGCCAGCAGCTTGGCGTCTGGACGCTACGAGCAGTACTTC. The full variable domain, with the rest looked up from reference TRBV5-1 and TRBJ2-7, is KAGVTQTPRYLIKTRGQQVTLSCSPISGHRSVSWYQQTPGQGLQFLFEYFSETQRNKGNFPGRFSGRQFSNSRSEMNVSTLELGDSALYLCASSLASGRYEQYFGPGTRLTVT.

This clone was counted only a few times. The rearrangement links TRBV7-9 to TRBJ2-3; no firm D call. The CDR3 length is 11 residues. Germline CDR1 is SEHNR and CDR2 is FQNEAQ (reference sequence). Trimming took off 6 bases at V and 5 bases at J, with 6 bases between the two ends. The CDR3 here is CASRFKDTQYF. CDR3 sequence (DNA): TGTGCCAGCAGATTTAAAGATACGCAGTATTTT.

The V gene is TRBV28, the J gene TRBJ1-3; D remains ambiguous. The CDR3 has 15 residues. V gave up 5 bases and J gave up 4 bases, with 15 bases separating them. Germline values: CDR1 MDHEN, CDR2 SYDVKM. The DNA of the CDR3 is TGTGCCAGCAGTCCCCCGTCGGGGAGAGGAAACACCATATATTTT. This sequence encodes CASSPPSGRGNTIYF.

The chain employs TRBV5-1 and TRBJ2-4, with TRBD1 matching over 9 bases. Trimming removed 4 bases from V and 9 bases from J; junction bases left unmatched: 8. Per the germline V gene, CDR1 is SGHRS and CDR2 is YFSETQ. CDR3 length equals 14 residues. The CDR3 DNA reads as TGCGCCAGCAGCCCACAGGGGGCCGGGAGCATTCAGTACTTC. Translating gives CASSPQGAGSIQYF.

V is TRBV5-8 and J is TRBJ1-3, with TRBD1 matching 10 bases. Germline CDR1 SGHTS, CDR2 YDEGEE. This CDR3 spans 17 amino acids. V lost 4 bases and J lost 4; bases outside the gene matches: 11. The CDR3 region has the DNA TGTGCCAGCAGCGACCTTACGGACAGGGGGACCGGAAACACCATATATTTT. Protein sequence: CASSDLTDRGTGNTIYF.

This clone was observed once. The chain joins TRBV5-1 to TRBJ2-5; 8 bases are shared with TRBD2. CDR3 length equals 14 residues. Trimming cost V 4 bases and J 0 bases; bases outside gene matches: 2. The germline CDR1 and CDR2 sequences are SGHRS and YFSETQ. The CDR3 nucleotides read TGCGCCAGCAGCGCGGGGGGTTACCAAGAGACCCAGTACTTC. Amino acid sequence: CASSAGGYQETQYF.

The chain is built from TRBV18 and TRBJ1-5; D perhaps matches TRBD1 (5 bases). Deletions cut 2 bases from V and 7 bases from J, with 9 bases between. Germline-derived CDR1 and CDR2 are KGHSH and LQKENI. The CDR3 sequence is 13 residues long. In DNA form, the CDR3 reads TGTGCCAGCTCACCAATCAGGGACCAGCCCCAGCATTTT. This codes for CASSPIRDQPQHF.

The J gene is TRBJ2-7, the V gene TRBV15; no reliable D call. Per the germline V gene, CDR1 is LNHNV and CDR2 is YYDKDF (reference sequence). The germline V and J ends were trimmed by 0 bases and 1 base, with 10 bases remaining between them. The CDR3 consists of 15 residues. CDR3 in amino acids: CATSRDHKGSYEQYF. The CDR3, as DNA: TGTGCCACCAGCAGAGATCATAAAGGGTCCTACGAGCAGTACTTC.